This T cell receptor beta chain came from a study of post-analysis software for immune sequencing data (dated by TCRdb to about 2015). Turning to the overall study: The recorded disease courses included relapsing-remitting, secondary progressive and progressive-relapsing multiple sclerosis, and some patients had no subtype annotation. Patient repertoires were compared against about a dozen previously published healthy control repertoires from donors aged about 6 to 28 years. A subset of samples was prepared in parallel using single-end sample barcoding, then pooled and co-amplified after Illumina adapter ligation.

To demonstrate the VDJtools post-analysis software, the study profiled TCR beta repertoires from the peripheral blood of about 13 young patients with multiple sclerosis. Multiple sclerosis patients were children and adolescents aged roughly 6 to 15 years. Study-wide findings and limitations: Significantly higher frequencies in patients than in controls were found for several TRBV segments, including TRBV5-6, TRBV5-1 and TRBV20-1. The control group was slightly older than the multiple sclerosis patient group. When samples were clustered directly using the F measure, samples prepared in the same batch co-clustered strongly, which prompted a batch-effect correction. Significantly lower normalized Chao1 diversity was found in multiple sclerosis patients than in controls, suggesting substantial peripheral T-cell clonal expansion.

Reading from cysteine to phenylalanine, the CDR3 counts 18 amino acids. The entry retains the CDR3 DNA only, 54 bases that are in frame from base 1. The germline V gene (reference sequence) yields SEHNR for CDR1 and FQNEAQ for CDR2. The germline V and J ends show losses of 6 bases and 8 bases respectively, and no gene match explains 17 bases of the junction. A remark on this clonotype: Its antigen remains unidentified. No much larger clonotype is one base removed from it; base qualities were not supplied.

Preparation of the library involved PCR. Data came from an Illumina HiSeq 2500. Unique molecular identifiers were incorporated into TCR beta cDNA libraries to reduce PCR and sequencing biases. Roughly 0.5 million cDNA molecules were obtained per 1 to 10 million input T cells, so each molecule approximated one T cell. Patient libraries were prepared and sequenced with the same protocol used for the earlier healthy control dataset. Samples belonging to the same batch were prepared together, multiplexed and sequenced on a shared HiSeq lane. The study's processing was this. MIGEC handled the raw barcoded reads, throwing out single-read molecular identifier groups before consensus assembly and CDR3 extraction. Clonotype tables were post-analysed with VDJtools, normalizing diversity by down-sampling all datasets to the smallest sample size. Repertoire overlap clustering matched CDR3 amino acid but not nucleotide sequences to correct batch-related cross-sample contamination. The raw public reads went through TCRdb reprocessing: fastp at Q25, MiXCR clone calling, in-frame beta chains kept. Duplicate CDR3 protein sequences are folded into a single record with the most common DNA and genes. None of the V and J calls come from the authors' own analysis; TCRdb made them. The sample table contains about 820,000 distinct CDR3 sequences; only one count was recorded for around 53% of them. The ten top clones hold 4% to 5.5% of the sample.

The chain employs TRBV7-9 and TRBJ1-6; TRBD1 fits 9 bases in the junction. The sequencing input was blood. The clonotype originates from a girl under 18 with multiple sclerosis. DNA sequence: TGTGCCAGCAGTTATGGACAGGGGAACCAGCGAAGTTATTCACCCCTCCACTTT. Its protein reads: CASSYGQGNQRSYSPLHF.